This T cell receptor (beta chain) stems from a study of radiotherapy plus CTLA-4 blockade in lung cancer. Study-wide context: Objective response rate was 18%; disease control rate, 31%.

Germline lookup yields CDR1 LGHNA and CDR2 YNFKEQ. This CDR3 contains 13 residues. V shed 0 bases and J shed 7 bases, with 7 bases lying between them. Produced via immunoSEQ multiplex PCR; TCRdb's table is partial and in-frame only. The sample contains 95,000 to 150,000 clones, over 80% of which appear only once. The starting material was peripheral blood, obtained from a patient treated with radiotherapy plus ipilimumab. The genes are TRBV4-2 and TRBJ1-5; D call uncertain. The TCR was taken from a human donor with non-small cell lung cancer that progressed on radiotherapy plus ipilimumab. The DNA of the CDR3 is TGTGCCAGCAGCCAAGATGGAGAACAGCCCCAGCATTTT. It codes for CASSQDGEQPQHF.